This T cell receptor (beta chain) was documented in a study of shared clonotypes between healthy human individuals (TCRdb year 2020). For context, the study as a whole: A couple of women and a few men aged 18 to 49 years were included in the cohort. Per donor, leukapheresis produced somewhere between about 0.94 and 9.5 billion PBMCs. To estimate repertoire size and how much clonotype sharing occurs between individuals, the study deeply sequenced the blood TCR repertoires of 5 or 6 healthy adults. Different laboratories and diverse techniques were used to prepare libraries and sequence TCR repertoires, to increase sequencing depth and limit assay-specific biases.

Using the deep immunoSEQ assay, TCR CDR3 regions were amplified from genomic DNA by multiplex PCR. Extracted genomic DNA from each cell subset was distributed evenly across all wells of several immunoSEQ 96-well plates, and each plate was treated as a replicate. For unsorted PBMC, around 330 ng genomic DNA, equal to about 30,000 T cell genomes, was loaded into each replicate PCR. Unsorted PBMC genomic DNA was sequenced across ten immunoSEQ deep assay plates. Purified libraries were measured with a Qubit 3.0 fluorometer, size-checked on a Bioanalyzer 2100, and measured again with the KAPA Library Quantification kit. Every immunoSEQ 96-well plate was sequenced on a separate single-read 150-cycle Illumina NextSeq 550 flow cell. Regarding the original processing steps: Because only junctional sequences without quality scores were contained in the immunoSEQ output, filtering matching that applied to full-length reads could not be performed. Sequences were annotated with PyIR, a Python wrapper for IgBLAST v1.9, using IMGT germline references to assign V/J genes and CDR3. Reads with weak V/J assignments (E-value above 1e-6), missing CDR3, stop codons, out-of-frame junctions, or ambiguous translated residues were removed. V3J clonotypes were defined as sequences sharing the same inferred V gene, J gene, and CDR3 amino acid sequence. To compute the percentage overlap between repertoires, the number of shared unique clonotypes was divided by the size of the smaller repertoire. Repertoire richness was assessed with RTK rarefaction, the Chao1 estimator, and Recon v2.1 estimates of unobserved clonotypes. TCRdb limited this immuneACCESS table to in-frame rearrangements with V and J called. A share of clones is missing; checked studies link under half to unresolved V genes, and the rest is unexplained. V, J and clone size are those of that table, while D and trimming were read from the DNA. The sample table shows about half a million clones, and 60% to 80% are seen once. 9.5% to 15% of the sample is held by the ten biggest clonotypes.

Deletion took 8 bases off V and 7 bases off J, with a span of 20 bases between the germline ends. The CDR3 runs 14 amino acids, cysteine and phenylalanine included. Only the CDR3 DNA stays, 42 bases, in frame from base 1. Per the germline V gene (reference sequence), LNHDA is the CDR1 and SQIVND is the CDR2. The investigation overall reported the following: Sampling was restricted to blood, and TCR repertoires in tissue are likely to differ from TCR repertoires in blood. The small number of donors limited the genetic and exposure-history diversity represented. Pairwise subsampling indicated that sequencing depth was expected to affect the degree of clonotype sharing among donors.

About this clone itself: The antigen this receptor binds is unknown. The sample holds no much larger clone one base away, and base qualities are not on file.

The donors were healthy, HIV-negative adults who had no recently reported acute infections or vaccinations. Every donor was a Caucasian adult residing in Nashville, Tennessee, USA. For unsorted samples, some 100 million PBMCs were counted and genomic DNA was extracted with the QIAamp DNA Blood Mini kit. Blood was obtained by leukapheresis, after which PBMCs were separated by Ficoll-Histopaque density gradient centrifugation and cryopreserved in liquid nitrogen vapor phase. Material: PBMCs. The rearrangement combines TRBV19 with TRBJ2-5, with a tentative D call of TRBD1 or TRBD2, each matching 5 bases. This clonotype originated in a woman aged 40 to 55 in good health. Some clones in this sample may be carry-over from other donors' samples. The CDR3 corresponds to CASGRDPGDGTQYF. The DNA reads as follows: TGTGCCAGTGGACGGGACCCTGGGGACGGGACCCAGTACTTC. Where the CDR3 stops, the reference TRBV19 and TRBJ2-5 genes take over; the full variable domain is DGGITQSPKYLFRKEGQNVTLSCEQNLNHDAMYWYRQDPGQGLRLIYYSQIVNDFQKGDIAEGYSVSREKKESFPLTVTSAQKNPTAFYLCASGRDPGDGTQYFGPGTRLLVL.